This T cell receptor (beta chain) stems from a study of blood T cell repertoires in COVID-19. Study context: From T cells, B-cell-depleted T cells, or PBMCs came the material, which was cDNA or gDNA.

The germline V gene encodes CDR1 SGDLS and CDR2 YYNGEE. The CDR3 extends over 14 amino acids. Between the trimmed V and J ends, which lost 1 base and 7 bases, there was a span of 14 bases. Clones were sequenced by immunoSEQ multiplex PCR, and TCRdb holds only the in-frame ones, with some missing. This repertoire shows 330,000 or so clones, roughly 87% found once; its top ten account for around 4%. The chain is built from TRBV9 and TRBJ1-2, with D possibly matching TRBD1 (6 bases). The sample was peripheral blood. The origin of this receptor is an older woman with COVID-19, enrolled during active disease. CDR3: CASSVFAGDIGYTF. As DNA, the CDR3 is TGTGCCAGCAGCGTATTCGCAGGGGATATTGGCTACACCTTC.